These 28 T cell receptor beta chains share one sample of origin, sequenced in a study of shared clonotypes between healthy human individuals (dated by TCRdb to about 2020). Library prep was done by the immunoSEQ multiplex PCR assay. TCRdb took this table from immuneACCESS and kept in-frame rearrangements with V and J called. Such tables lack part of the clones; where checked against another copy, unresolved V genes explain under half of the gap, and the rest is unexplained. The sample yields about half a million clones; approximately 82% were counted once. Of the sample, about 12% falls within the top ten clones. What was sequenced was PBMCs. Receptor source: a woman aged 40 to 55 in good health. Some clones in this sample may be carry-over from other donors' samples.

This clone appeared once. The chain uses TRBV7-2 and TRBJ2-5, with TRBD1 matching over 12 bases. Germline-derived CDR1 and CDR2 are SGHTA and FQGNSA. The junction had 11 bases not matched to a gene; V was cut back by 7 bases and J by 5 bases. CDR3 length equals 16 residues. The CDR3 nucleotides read TGTGCCAGCACTCCTCAGCCGGGACAGGGGGCTGAGACCCAGTACTTC. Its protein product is CASTPQPGQGAETQYF. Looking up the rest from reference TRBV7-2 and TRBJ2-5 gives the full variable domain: GAGVSQSPSNKVTEKGKDVELRCDPISGHTALYWYRQSLGQGLEFLIYFQGNSAPDKSGLPSDRFSAERTGGSVSTLTIQRTQQEDSAVYLCASTPQPGQGAETQYFGPGTRLLVL.

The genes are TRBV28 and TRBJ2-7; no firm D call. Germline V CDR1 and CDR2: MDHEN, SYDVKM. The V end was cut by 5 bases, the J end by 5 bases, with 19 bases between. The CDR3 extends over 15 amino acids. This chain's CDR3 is CASSRLAWAFDEQYF. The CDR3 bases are TGTGCCAGCAGTCGCCTGGCGTGGGCTTTCGACGAGCAGTACTTC. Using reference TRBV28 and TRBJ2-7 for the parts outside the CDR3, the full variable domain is DVKVTQSSRYLVKRTGEKVFLECVQDMDHENMFWYRQDPGLGLRLIYFSYDVKMKEKGDIPEGYSVSREKKERFSLILESASTNQTSMYLCASSRLAWAFDEQYFGPGTRLTVT.

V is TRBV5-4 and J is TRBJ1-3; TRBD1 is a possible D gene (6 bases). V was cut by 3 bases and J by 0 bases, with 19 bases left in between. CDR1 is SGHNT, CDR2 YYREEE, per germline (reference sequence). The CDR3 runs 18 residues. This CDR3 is CASSSGKTGGVSGNTIYF. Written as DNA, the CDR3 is TGTGCCAGCAGCTCCGGAAAAACGGGGGGCGTCTCTGGAAACACCATATATTTT. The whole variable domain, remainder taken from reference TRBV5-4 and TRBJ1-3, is ETGVTQSPTHLIKTRGQQVTLRCSSQSGHNTVSWYQQALGQGPQFIFQYYREEENGRGNFPPRFSGLQFPNYSSELNVNALELDDSALYLCASSSGKTGGVSGNTIYFGEGSWLTVV.

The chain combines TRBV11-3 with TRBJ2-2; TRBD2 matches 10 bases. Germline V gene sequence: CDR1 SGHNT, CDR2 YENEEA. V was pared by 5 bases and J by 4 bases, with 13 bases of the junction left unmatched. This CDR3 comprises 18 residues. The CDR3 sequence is CASSPSGRALGVTGELFF. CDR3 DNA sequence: TGTGCCAGCAGCCCGAGCGGGAGGGCCCTCGGAGTCACCGGGGAGCTGTTTTTT.

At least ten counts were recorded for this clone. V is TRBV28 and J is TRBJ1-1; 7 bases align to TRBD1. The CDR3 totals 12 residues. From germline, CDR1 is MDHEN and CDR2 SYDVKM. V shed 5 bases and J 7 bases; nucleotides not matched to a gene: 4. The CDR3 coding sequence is TGTGCCAGCAGTCGAAGGACAGGTGAAGCTTTCTTT. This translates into CASSRRTGEAFF. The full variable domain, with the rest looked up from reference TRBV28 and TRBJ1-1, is DVKVTQSSRYLVKRTGEKVFLECVQDMDHENMFWYRQDPGLGLRLIYFSYDVKMKEKGDIPEGYSVSREKKERFSLILESASTNQTSMYLCASSRRTGEAFFGQGTRLTVV.

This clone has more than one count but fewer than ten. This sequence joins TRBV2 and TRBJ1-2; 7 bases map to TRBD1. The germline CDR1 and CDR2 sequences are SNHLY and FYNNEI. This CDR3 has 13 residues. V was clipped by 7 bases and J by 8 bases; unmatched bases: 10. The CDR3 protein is CASKRTGSGGYTF. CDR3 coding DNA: TGTGCCAGCAAGAGGACAGGCAGCGGCGGCTACACCTTC.

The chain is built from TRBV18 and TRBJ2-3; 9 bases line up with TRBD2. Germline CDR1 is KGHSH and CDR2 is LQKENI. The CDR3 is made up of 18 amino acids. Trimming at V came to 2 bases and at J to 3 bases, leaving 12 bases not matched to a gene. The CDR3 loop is CASSPILASGIPTDTQYF. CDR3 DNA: TGTGCCAGCTCACCAATCCTGGCTAGCGGGATCCCGACAGATACGCAGTATTTT.

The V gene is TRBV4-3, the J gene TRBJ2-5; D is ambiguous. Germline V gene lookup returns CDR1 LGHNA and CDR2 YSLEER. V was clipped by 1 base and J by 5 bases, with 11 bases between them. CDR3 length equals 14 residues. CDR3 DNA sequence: TGCGCCAGCAGCCAAGGAAATTCTCTTGAGACCCAGTACTTC. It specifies CASSQGNSLETQYF.

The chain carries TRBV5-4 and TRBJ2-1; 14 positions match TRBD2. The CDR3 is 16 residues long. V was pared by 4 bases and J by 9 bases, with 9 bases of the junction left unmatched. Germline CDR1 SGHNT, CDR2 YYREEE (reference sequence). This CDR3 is CASSPAGTSGSGEQFF. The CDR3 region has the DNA TGTGCCAGCAGCCCGGCCGGGACTAGCGGGAGTGGTGAGCAGTTCTTC.

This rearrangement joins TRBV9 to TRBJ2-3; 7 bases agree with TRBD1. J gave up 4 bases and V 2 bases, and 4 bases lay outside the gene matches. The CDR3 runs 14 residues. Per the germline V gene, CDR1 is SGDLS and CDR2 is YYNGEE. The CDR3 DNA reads TGTGCCAGCAGCGTGGGGCAGGGGGCAGATACGCAGTATTTT. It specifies CASSVGQGADTQYF.

The CDR3 DNA reads TGCGCCAGCAGTGAGCGGGAGGCCTACAATGAGCAGTTCTTC. Translating it yields CASSEREAYNEQFF. V gene TRBV10-1 combines with J gene TRBJ2-1; TRBD2 matches at 7 bases. Losses at the gene ends were 2 bases for V and 2 bases for J; bases not matched to a gene: 0. Germline CDR1 is WNHNN and CDR2 is SYGVQD (reference sequence). The CDR3 runs to 14 residues.

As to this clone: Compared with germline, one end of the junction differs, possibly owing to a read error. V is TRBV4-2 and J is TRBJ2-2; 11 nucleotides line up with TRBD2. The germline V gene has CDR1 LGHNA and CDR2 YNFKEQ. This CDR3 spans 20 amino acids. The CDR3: CTSSQEVLAGVGENTGELFF. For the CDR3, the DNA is TGTACCAGCAGCCAAGAGGTACTAGCGGGAGTAGGGGAGAACACCGGGGAGCTGTTTTTT.

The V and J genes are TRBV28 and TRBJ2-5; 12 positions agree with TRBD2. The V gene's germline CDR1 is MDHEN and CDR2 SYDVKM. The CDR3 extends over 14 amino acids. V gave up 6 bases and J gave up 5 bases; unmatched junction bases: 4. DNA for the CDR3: TGTGCCAGCAGCCTGACTAGCGGGAGCGAGACCCAGTACTTC. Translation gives CASSLTSGSETQYF.

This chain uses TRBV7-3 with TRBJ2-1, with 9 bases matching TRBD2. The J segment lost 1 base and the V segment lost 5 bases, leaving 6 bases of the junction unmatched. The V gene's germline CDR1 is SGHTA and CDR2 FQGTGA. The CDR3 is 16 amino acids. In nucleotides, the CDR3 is TGTGCCAGCAGCCCGGTAGCGGGAGCTTCCTACAATGAGCAGTTCTTC. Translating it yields CASSPVAGASYNEQFF.

For the CDR3, the DNA is TGTGCCAGCAGGTTACAGGGGGCTGCTGAAAAACTGTTTTTT. This sequence encodes CASRLQGAAEKLFF. This rearrangement joins TRBV28 to TRBJ1-4; 9 bases match TRBD1. The CDR3 loop spans 14 amino acids. From germline, CDR1 is MDHEN and CDR2 SYDVKM. The junction had 6 bases not matched to a gene; V was cut back by 6 bases and J by 7 bases.

The CDR3 DNA is TGTGCCAGCGGACTCCGCACAGATACGCAGTATTTT. Translated: CASGLRTDTQYF. This sequence joins TRBV28 and TRBJ2-3; maybe TRBD2 (5 bases). The V and J ends lost 8 bases and 1 base respectively, with 7 bases between them. Germline-derived CDR1 and CDR2 are MDHEN and SYDVKM. The CDR3 is 12 amino acids. The full variable domain, rest sourced from reference TRBV28 and TRBJ2-3, is DVKVTQSSRYLVKRTGEKVFLECVQDMDHENMFWYRQDPGLGLRLIYFSYDVKMKEKGDIPEGYSVSREKKERFSLILESASTNQTSMYLCASGLRTDTQYFGPGTRLTVL.

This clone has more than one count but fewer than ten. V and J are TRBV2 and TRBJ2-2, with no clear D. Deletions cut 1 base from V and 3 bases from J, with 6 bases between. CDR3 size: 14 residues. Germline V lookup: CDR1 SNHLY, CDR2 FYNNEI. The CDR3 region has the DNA TGTGCCAGCAGTGAAGTGTGGGACACCGGGGAGCTGTTTTTT. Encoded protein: CASSEVWDTGELFF.

In DNA form, the CDR3 reads TGTGCCAGCAGCTTAGGAGGTTCCGCTGAAGCTTTCTTT. This translates into CASSLGGSAEAFF. The rearrangement joins TRBV7-9 to TRBJ1-1; D unresolved. V was clipped by 1 base and J by 6 bases, with 9 bases between them. Germline lookup yields CDR1 SEHNR and CDR2 FQNEAQ (reference sequence). The CDR3 length is 13 residues.

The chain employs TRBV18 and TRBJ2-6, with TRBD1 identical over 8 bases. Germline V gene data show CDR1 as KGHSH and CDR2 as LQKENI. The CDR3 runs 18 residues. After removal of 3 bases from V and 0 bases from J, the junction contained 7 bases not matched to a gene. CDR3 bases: TGTGCCAGCTCACCTCTGCTACAGGGGGTCTCTGGGGCCAACGTCCTGACTTTC. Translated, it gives CASSPLLQGVSGANVLTF.

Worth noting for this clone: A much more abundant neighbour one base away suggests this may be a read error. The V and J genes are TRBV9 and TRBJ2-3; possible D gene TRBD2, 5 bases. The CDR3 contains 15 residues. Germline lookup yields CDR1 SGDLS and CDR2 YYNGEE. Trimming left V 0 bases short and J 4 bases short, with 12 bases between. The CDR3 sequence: CASSVGAEAADTQYF. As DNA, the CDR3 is TGTGCCAGCAGCGTAGGCGCGGAAGCGGCAGATACGCAGTATTTT.

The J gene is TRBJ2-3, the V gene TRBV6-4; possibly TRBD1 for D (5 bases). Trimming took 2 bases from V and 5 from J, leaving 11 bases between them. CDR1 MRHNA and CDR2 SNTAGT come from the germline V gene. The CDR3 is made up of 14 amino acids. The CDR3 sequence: CASSDGRGGDTQYF. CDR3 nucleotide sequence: TGTGCCAGCAGTGACGGTAGGGGTGGAGATACGCAGTATTTT.

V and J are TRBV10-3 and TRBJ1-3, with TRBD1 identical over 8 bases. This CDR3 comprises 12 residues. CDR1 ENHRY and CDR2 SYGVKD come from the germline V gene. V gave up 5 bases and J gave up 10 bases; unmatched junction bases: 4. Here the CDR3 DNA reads TGTGCCATCAGTAGGACAGGGAGTACCATATATTTT. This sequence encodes CAISRTGSTIYF.

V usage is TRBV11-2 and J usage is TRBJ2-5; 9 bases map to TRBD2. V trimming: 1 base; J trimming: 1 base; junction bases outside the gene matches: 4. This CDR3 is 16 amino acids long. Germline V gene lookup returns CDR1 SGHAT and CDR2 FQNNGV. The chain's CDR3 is CASSLALAGTQETQYF. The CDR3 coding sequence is TGTGCCAGCAGCTTAGCTCTAGCGGGAACCCAAGAGACCCAGTACTTC.

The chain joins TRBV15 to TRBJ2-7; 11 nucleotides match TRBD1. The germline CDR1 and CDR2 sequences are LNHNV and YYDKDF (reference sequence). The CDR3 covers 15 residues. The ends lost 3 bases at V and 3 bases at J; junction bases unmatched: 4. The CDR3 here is CATSRGTGGGYEQYF. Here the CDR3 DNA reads TGTGCCACCAGCAGGGGGACAGGGGGAGGCTACGAGCAGTACTTC.

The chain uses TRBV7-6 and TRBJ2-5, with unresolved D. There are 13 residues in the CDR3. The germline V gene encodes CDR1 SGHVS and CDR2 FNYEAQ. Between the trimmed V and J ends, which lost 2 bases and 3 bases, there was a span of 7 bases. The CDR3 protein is CASSLWGEETQYF. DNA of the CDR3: TGTGCCAGCAGCTTATGGGGTGAAGAGACCCAGTACTTC. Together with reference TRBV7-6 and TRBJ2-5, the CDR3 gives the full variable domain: GAGVSQSPRYKVTKRGQDVALRCDPISGHVSLYWYRQALGQGPEFLTYFNYEAQQDKSGLPNDRFSAERPEGSISTLTIQRTEQRDSAMYRCASSLWGEETQYFGPGTRLLVL.

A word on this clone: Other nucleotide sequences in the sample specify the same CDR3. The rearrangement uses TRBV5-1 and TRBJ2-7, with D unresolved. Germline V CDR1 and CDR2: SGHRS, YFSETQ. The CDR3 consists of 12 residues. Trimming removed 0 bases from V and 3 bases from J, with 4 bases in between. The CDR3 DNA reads TGCGCCAGCAGCTTGGGGGACTACGAGCAGTACTTC. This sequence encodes CASSLGDYEQYF.

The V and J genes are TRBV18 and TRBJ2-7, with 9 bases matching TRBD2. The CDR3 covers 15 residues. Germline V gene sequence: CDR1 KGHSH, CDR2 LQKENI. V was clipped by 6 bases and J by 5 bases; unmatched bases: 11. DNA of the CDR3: TGTGCCAGCTCTCCGCCCTTAGCGGGAGATCACGAGCAGTACTTC. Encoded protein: CASSPPLAGDHEQYF.

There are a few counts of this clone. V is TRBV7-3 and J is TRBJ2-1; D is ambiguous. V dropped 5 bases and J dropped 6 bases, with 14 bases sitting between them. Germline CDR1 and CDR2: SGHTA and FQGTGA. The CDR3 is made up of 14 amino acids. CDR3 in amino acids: CASSAIPRGNEQFF. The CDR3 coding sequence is TGTGCCAGCAGCGCTATACCCCGAGGCAATGAGCAGTTCTTC. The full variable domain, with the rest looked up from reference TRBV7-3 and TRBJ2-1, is GAGVSQTPSNKVTEKGKYVELRCDPISGHTALYWYRQSLGQGPEFLIYFQGTGAADDSGLPNDRFFAVRPEGSVSTLKIQRTERGDSAVYLCASSAIPRGNEQFFGPGTRLTVL.